The next 28 T cell receptor beta chains were all read from a single sample in a study of blood T cells in healthy people across ages. Primed by a sample-barcoded 5' primer and a J-beta primer mix, a second PCR proceeded for about 7 to 11 cycles. MiXCR, run by TCRdb on the 5' RACE reads, gives a single entry per CDR3 protein. This sample has around 900,000 distinct CDR3 sequences, with roughly half found just once. Sequences were obtained from blood. The source of these receptors is a woman aged 55-69 years in good health.

This clonotype was seen ten or more times. This chain connects TRBV25-1 to TRBJ2-5; 7 positions agree with TRBD1. Trimming took 3 bases from V and 2 from J; bases not matched to a gene: 3. Germline V lookup: CDR1 MGHDK, CDR2 SYGVNS. This CDR3 region has 14 residues. The CDR3 region has the DNA TGTGCCAGCAGTGAGTTGACAGGGCAAGAGACCCAGTACTTC. Translation: CASSELTGQETQYF.

J is TRBJ2-5 and V is TRBV28, with D possibly being TRBD2 (5 bases). The CDR3 is made up of 14 amino acids. Germline V CDR1 and CDR2: MDHEN, SYDVKM. V shed 1 base and J shed 6 bases, with 12 bases lying between them. The CDR3 sequence is CASSLSARDKTQYF. The CDR3 DNA reads TGTGCCAGCAGTTTATCGGCCCGGGATAAGACCCAGTACTTC.

The rearrangement uses TRBV15 and TRBJ1-5; a possible D gene is TRBD1 (6 bases). This CDR3 is built from 13 residues. Germline values: CDR1 LNHNV, CDR2 YYDKDF (reference sequence). Trimming took 3 bases from V and 4 from J, leaving 7 bases between them. This CDR3 is CATSSDRNQPQHF. The CDR3 DNA reads as TGTGCCACCAGCAGCGACAGGAATCAGCCCCAGCATTTT.

This clonotype came up once. This chain joins TRBV5-1 and TRBJ2-1, with unresolved D. V dropped 0 bases and J dropped 7 bases, with 11 bases sitting between them. The CDR3 is made up of 14 amino acids. Germline V gene data show CDR1 as SGHRS and CDR2 as YFSETQ. In nucleotides, the CDR3 is TGCGCCAGCAGCTTGGCGGCCTCCCGGAATGAGCAGTTCTTC. It translates to CASSLAASRNEQFF. The full variable domain, its missing parts supplied by reference TRBV5-1 and TRBJ2-1, is KAGVTQTPRYLIKTRGQQVTLSCSPISGHRSVSWYQQTPGQGLQFLFEYFSETQRNKGNFPGRFSGRQFSNSRSEMNVSTLELGDSALYLCASSLAASRNEQFFGPGTRLTVL.

V and J are TRBV5-1 and TRBJ1-1; D not certain. Trimming cost V 0 bases and J 5 bases, with 14 bases left between them. The CDR3 length is 15 residues. CDR1 and CDR2 from the germline V gene are SGHRS and YFSETQ. CDR3 protein: CASSLDLGMSTEAFF. The CDR3 DNA reads TGCGCCAGCAGCTTGGACCTGGGGATGAGTACTGAAGCTTTCTTT.

The chain employs TRBV12-3 or TRBV12-4 and TRBJ2-1, with 11 bases matching TRBD1. V was pared by 6 bases and J by 9 bases, with 7 bases of the junction left unmatched. CDR3 length equals 14 residues. The CDR3 loop reads CASRDGQGAREQFF. The CDR3 DNA reads as TGTGCCAGCAGGGACGGACAGGGGGCGCGTGAGCAGTTCTTC.

The rearrangement links TRBV13 to TRBJ2-7; D is unclear. The germline V gene has CDR1 PRHDT and CDR2 FYEKMQ (reference sequence). Between the trimmed V and J ends, which lost 1 base and 4 bases, there was a span of 14 bases. CDR3 length: 15 residues. CDR3 DNA: TGTGCCAGCAGCTTAGCGGCCCTTGGTCCTTACGAGCAGTACTTC. Translation: CASSLAALGPYEQYF.

This clonotype has only a few counts. This chain links TRBV6-2 or TRBV6-3 with TRBJ2-5; 9 nucleotides line up with TRBD1. Germline lookup yields CDR1 MNHEY and CDR2 SVGEGT. The CDR3 totals 13 residues. V shed 6 bases, J shed 5 bases, and the junction held 4 bases outside the gene matches. CDR3 residues: CASRFDRGETQYF. DNA of the CDR3: TGTGCCAGCAGATTCGACAGGGGGGAGACCCAGTACTTC.

This clonotype showed up just a few times. The chain carries TRBV4-1 and TRBJ2-7; D may be TRBD2 (6 bases). CDR1 is MGHRA and CDR2 is YSYEKL in the germline V gene. Trimming left V 4 bases short and J 2 bases short, with 21 bases between. This CDR3 has 17 residues. The CDR3 loop is CASSPNAVGGRTYEQYF. The CDR3 DNA reads TGCGCCAGCAGCCCCAACGCCGTGGGAGGACGCACCTACGAGCAGTACTTC.

The CDR3 region is CSAPDMDVGKTQYF. CDR3 DNA: TGCAGTGCACCGGACATGGACGTGGGAAAGACCCAGTACTTC. The chain has TRBV20-1 and TRBJ2-5; D is possibly TRBD1 (5 bases). Trimming stripped 6 bases from V and 6 bases from J, with 20 bases between. The CDR3 has 14 residues. Per the germline V gene, CDR1 is DFQATT and CDR2 is SNEGSKA (reference sequence).

This chain connects TRBV18 to TRBJ2-3, with D uncertain. The CDR3 has 16 amino acids. CDR1 and CDR2 from the germline V gene are KGHSH and LQKENI. V dropped 3 bases and J dropped 7 bases, with 20 bases sitting between them. CDR3 nucleotide sequence: TGTGCCAGCTCACCCCCGGTACAGATTCTTTCGAATACGCAGTATTTT. It is translated as CASSPPVQILSNTQYF.

The V and J genes are TRBV20-1 and TRBJ2-6, with D tentatively TRBD2 (5 bases). The CDR3 is 14 amino acids. Trimming cost V 6 bases and J 0 bases, with 9 bases left between them. Germline CDR1 DFQATT, CDR2 SNEGSKA (reference sequence). As DNA, the CDR3 is TGCAGTGCAGAGGGAGTCTCTGGGGCCAACGTCCTGACTTTC. This gives the protein CSAEGVSGANVLTF.

This chain connects TRBV29-1 to TRBJ1-2; D unclear. Germline CDR1 is SQVTM and CDR2 is ANQGSEA. The CDR3 has 11 residues. Trimming shortened V by 3 bases and J by 6 bases, and 8 bases separated the two germline ends. For the CDR3, the DNA is TGCAGCGTTGACCCGGGCCATGGCTACACCTTC. This codes for CSVDPGHGYTF.

J is TRBJ2-7 and V is TRBV4-3, with D perhaps TRBD2 (6 bases). V was shortened by 3 bases and J by 5 bases, with 11 bases between the two germline ends. The CDR3 spans 13 residues. Germline V gives CDR1 LGHNA, CDR2 YSLEER. CDR3 bases: TGCGCCAGCAGCCACTCGGGACTCGACGAGCAGTACTTC. Translating it yields CASSHSGLDEQYF.

This clonotype was seen a few times. The chain employs TRBV10-3 and TRBJ2-7, with D possibly TRBD2 on 6 matching bases. V was cut by 7 bases and J by 7 bases, with 23 bases left in between. CDR3 length equals 15 residues. Germline CDR1 ENHRY, CDR2 SYGVKD. In nucleotides, the CDR3 is TGTGCCATCAAATCCGTGGGCGGGACCTCTTCGGAGCAGTACTTC. Encoded protein: CAIKSVGGTSSEQYF.

J is TRBJ2-4 and V is TRBV6-5; 13 positions agree with TRBD2. This CDR3 region has 16 residues. CDR1 and CDR2 (germline): MNHEY, SVGAGI. V trimming: 6 bases; J trimming: 13 bases; junction bases outside the gene matches: 15. CDR3 in amino acids: CASSRTSGRVLGEQYF. The CDR3 DNA is TGTGCCAGCAGCCGTACTAGCGGGAGGGTTCTGGGGGAGCAGTACTTC.

The rearrangement uses TRBV29-1 and TRBJ2-1; possible D gene TRBD1, 6 bases. Trimming left V 0 bases short and J 9 bases short, with 24 bases between. Germline CDR1 SQVTM, CDR2 ANQGSEA. The CDR3 has 17 residues. The DNA of the CDR3 is TGCAGCGTTGAAGATTGGAAGACAGGTCCAAATTTGGGTGAGCAGTTCTTC. Protein: CSVEDWKTGPNLGEQFF.

This chain links TRBV28 with TRBJ1-2, with D hard to call. Looked up from germline, CDR1 is MDHEN and CDR2 is SYDVKM. V dropped 10 bases and J dropped 8 bases, with 11 bases sitting between them. The CDR3 consists of 10 residues. CDR3 region: CATGLYGYTF. For the CDR3, the DNA is TGTGCCACGGGCCTCTACGGCTACACCTTC.

The table lists this clonotype with a few counts. The chain couples TRBV4-2 to TRBJ2-3, with TRBD2 matching over 13 bases. Looked up from germline, CDR1 is LGHNA and CDR2 is YNFKEQ. This CDR3 is built from 17 residues. The trim removed 4 bases at V and 2 bases at J, leaving 6 bases unmatched. The CDR3 DNA reads as TGTGCCAGCAGCCGGAAACTAGCGGGAGGGGACACAGATACGCAGTATTTT. Protein sequence: CASSRKLAGGDTDTQYF.

This clonotype was picked up a small number of times. This rearrangement joins TRBV25-1 to TRBJ2-5; TRBD1 matches at 8 bases. Trimming took 1 base from V and 4 from J; bases not matched to a gene: 8. CDR1 and CDR2 (germline): MGHDK, SYGVNS. The CDR3 is 16 amino acids. This CDR3 reads CASSESRQGLGETQYF. The CDR3 DNA reads TGTGCCAGCAGTGAATCTCGACAGGGGCTCGGAGAGACCCAGTACTTC.

The chain joins TRBV12-3 or TRBV12-4 to TRBJ2-7, with D perhaps TRBD1 or TRBD2 (5 bases each). The V end was cut by 3 bases, the J end by 12 bases, with 15 bases between. The CDR3 is made up of 12 amino acids. The CDR3, as DNA: TGTGCCAGCAGTTTCCGGGGCTCGGTGCGGTACTTC. Amino acid sequence: CASSFRGSVRYF.

This clonotype showed up just a few times. The chain combines TRBV27 with TRBJ2-3, with no clear D. Deletions cut 5 bases from V and 2 bases from J, with 5 bases between. The CDR3 sequence is 12 residues long. Germline CDR1 is MNHEY and CDR2 is SMNVEV (reference sequence). CDR3 amino acids: CASSHNTDTQYF. The CDR3 coding sequence is TGTGCCAGCAGTCACAACACAGATACGCAGTATTTT.

V is TRBV9 and J is TRBJ2-2; D is ambiguous. The CDR3 is 14 amino acids. V was clipped by 4 bases and J by 5 bases, with 12 bases between them. In germline, CDR1 is SGDLS, CDR2 YYNGEE. CDR3 sequence reads: CASSPAPHTGELFF. In DNA, the CDR3 is TGTGCCAGCAGCCCGGCTCCTCATACCGGGGAGCTGTTTTTT.

This clonotype was observed many times. The V and J genes are TRBV5-1 and TRBJ2-3; no reliable D call. The V gene's germline CDR1 is SGHRS and CDR2 YFSETQ. The CDR3 extends over 12 amino acids. The V and J ends lost 4 bases and 2 bases respectively, with 5 bases between them. The DNA for the CDR3 is TGCGCCAGCAGCCGCGACACAGATACGCAGTATTTT. Residues: CASSRDTDTQYF. The full variable domain, rest sourced from reference TRBV5-1 and TRBJ2-3, is KAGVTQTPRYLIKTRGQQVTLSCSPISGHRSVSWYQQTPGQGLQFLFEYFSETQRNKGNFPGRFSGRQFSNSRSEMNVSTLELGDSALYLCASSRDTDTQYFGPGTRLTVL.

V is TRBV20-1 and J is TRBJ1-6; maybe TRBD1 (5 bases). Germline CDR1 DFQATT, CDR2 SNEGSKA (reference sequence). The CDR3 is 17 amino acids. V was clipped by 0 bases and J by 4 bases, with 16 bases between them. DNA for the CDR3: TGCAGTGCTAGAGATGGGGCTCAACCCGTTTATAATTCACCCCTCCACTTT. Its protein product is CSARDGAQPVYNSPLHF.

The V and J genes are TRBV5-1 and TRBJ2-1; TRBD2 aligns across 11 bases. The V and J ends lost 4 bases and 5 bases, in that order; junction bases with no gene match: 5. CDR3 length equals 15 residues. Germline assignment: CDR1 SGHRS and CDR2 YFSETQ. The DNA of the CDR3 is TGCGCCAGCAGCCAGACTAGCGGGACGAACAATGAGCAGTTCTTC. Translated, it gives CASSQTSGTNNEQFF. The complete variable domain, with remaining parts taken from reference TRBV5-1 and TRBJ2-1, reads KAGVTQTPRYLIKTRGQQVTLSCSPISGHRSVSWYQQTPGQGLQFLFEYFSETQRNKGNFPGRFSGRQFSNSRSEMNVSTLELGDSALYLCASSQTSGTNNEQFFGPGTRLTVL.

On this clonotype itself: An end of the junction differs from the germline gene, which may be a read error. This sequence joins TRBV4-1 and TRBJ2-1; possibly TRBD2 for D (6 bases). Per germline, CDR1 MGHRA and CDR2 YSYEKL. This CDR3 is built from 16 residues. In DNA, the CDR3 is TGTGCCAGCAGCCAAGTTCCCGGGAGTCCCTACAATGAGCAGTTCTTC. This codes for CASSQVPGSPYNEQFF.

This clonotype has just a few counts. V and J are TRBV5-1 and TRBJ2-1, with D possibly matching TRBD2 (5 bases). The length of the CDR3 is 17 residues. In germline, CDR1 is SGHRS, CDR2 YFSETQ. The ends were cut back, 4 bases at V and 0 bases at J, with 17 bases in the middle. CDR3 protein: CASSNLLSSNSYNEQFF. The CDR3, as DNA: TGCGCCAGCAGCAATCTCTTGTCTAGCAACTCCTACAATGAGCAGTTCTTC. The complete variable domain, with remaining parts taken from reference TRBV5-1 and TRBJ2-1, reads KAGVTQTPRYLIKTRGQQVTLSCSPISGHRSVSWYQQTPGQGLQFLFEYFSETQRNKGNFPGRFSGRQFSNSRSEMNVSTLELGDSALYLCASSNLLSSNSYNEQFFGPGTRLTVL.